The 4 T cell receptor beta chains in this list originate from one sample, sequenced in a study of CD8+CD57+ T cells in acquired aplastic anemia. Genomic DNA, the template, was used for profiling of the TCR beta VDJ and CDR3. Via MiXCR, TCRdb re-called the reads, giving one row per CDR3 protein. The data show about 190,000 distinct CDR3 sequences, 64% seen once. The sample was sorted CD4+, CD8+, or CD8+CD57+ T cells (not recorded which) from PBMCs. The receptors here all came from a human donor with severe aplastic anemia or a healthy control (not recorded which).

The rearrangement uses TRBV19 and TRBJ1-6, with D possibly TRBD1 on 6 matching bases. V dropped 3 bases and J dropped 7 bases, with 13 bases sitting between them. CDR1 and CDR2 (germline): LNHDA, SQIVND (reference sequence). This CDR3 contains 15 residues. CDR3 sequence reads: CASSIPKTGNSPLHF. The CDR3 bases are TGTGCCAGTAGTATCCCAAAAACAGGGAATTCACCCCTCCACTTT.

This clonotype was seen only once. Germline is not matched at one junction end, which may reflect a read error. The rearrangement joins TRBV5-1 to TRBJ2-7; D gene ambiguous. The CDR3 totals 12 residues. Germline CDR1 reads SGHRS; CDR2 reads YFSETQ. The CDR3 here is CASSANSHEQYF. The CDR3 bases are TGCGCCAGCAGCGCAAACTCCCACGAGCAGTACTTC.

The chain recombines TRBV19 with TRBJ1-5; no clear D. Germline V gene sequence: CDR1 LNHDA, CDR2 SQIVND (reference sequence). CDR3 size: 15 residues. With 7 bases removed from V and 0 bases from J, the gap between germline ends came to 13 bases. The DNA of the CDR3 is TGTGCCAGTAATTTAGGAGTTTATAGCAATCAGCCCCAGCATTTT. It yields the protein CASNLGVYSNQPQHF.

This clonotype was seen at least ten times. The chain carries TRBV9 and TRBJ2-1; D gene ambiguous. This CDR3 region has 13 residues. The germline gives CDR1 SGDLS, CDR2 YYNGEE. Trimming took off 0 bases at V and 2 bases at J, with 3 bases between the two ends. The CDR3 nucleotides are TGTGCCAGCAGCGTAGGGCCCTACAATGAGCAGTTCTTC. Its translation is CASSVGPYNEQFF.